These 2 T cell receptor beta chains share one sample of origin, sequenced in a study of response to subunit inactivated influenza vaccine. TCRdb re-analysed the RT-PCR reads in MiXCR, keeping a single row per CDR3 protein. The sample lists approximately 500,000 distinct CDR3 sequences; approximately 12% were seen once. The starting material was PBMCs from blood, obtained about 40 days after vaccination. The receptors originated from a man aged 50-60 years who received an inactivated influenza vaccine.

The chain recombines TRBV6-1 with TRBJ1-1; unclear D gene. The CDR3 is 12 amino acids. Germline values: CDR1 MNHNS, CDR2 SASEGT. V was trimmed by 1 base and J by 5 bases, leaving 5 bases between them. In DNA, the CDR3 is TGTGCCAGCAGTGAAGGGTGGACTGAAGCTTTCTTT. Translation gives CASSEGWTEAFF.

The V gene is TRBV29-1, the J gene TRBJ2-5; unclear D gene. This CDR3 comprises 15 residues. CDR1 is SQVTM, CDR2 ANQGSEA, per germline. V was shortened by 3 bases and J by 2 bases, with 16 bases between the two germline ends. The CDR3 here is CSVDRVGSPQETQYF. CDR3 coding DNA: TGCAGCGTTGATAGGGTGGGATCGCCTCAAGAGACCCAGTACTTC.